The clone carrying this T cell receptor beta chain has ten or more counts. Its antigen is as yet unknown. The sample comes from a study of metastatic and nonmetastatic thyroid tumors. Study-level information: Peripheral blood and tumor or nodule samples from malignant and benign thyroid patients were compared. Study outcomes and limitations: According to reports, the diversity of TCR beta was significantly higher in malignant thyroid tumors than in benign nodules, and this held in both blood and tumor samples.

How the authors handled the data: A classifier of distant metastasis in papillary thyroid cancer was built from CDR3 differences (across clinicopathological groups). Via MiXCR, TCRdb re-called the PCR reads. These V and J calls derive from TCRdb rather than the authors' analysis. The data show about 31,000 clones, 15% to 20% seen once. CDR1 MGHDK and CDR2 SYGVNS come from the germline V gene. The ends were cut back, 7 bases at V and 0 bases at J, with 18 bases in the middle. The CDR3 has 16 residues. Ahead of thyroid surgery, no patient had received treatment of any kind. Sample: blood. The chain has TRBV25-1 and TRBJ1-1; TRBD1 might be the D (6 bases). The receptor comes from a female donor with papillary thyroid cancer or a benign thyroid nodule (not recorded which). Some clones in this sample may be carry-over from other donors' samples. CDR3 sequence: CASTPTGKDMNTEAFF. The DNA of the CDR3 is TGTGCCAGCACCCCTACAGGGAAGGATATGAACACTGAAGCTTTCTTT.